This T cell receptor beta chain was documented in a study of vaccination effects on CD4 cells after COVID-19. V lost 0 bases to trimming and J lost 2 bases, with 5 bases between them. The CDR3 extends over 14 amino acids. Germline assignment: CDR1 MNHNS and CDR2 SASEGT. Some clones are missing from TCRdb's copy, which holds only in-frame ones; the method was immunoSEQ multiplex PCR. The sample contains roughly 16,000 clones, 75% to 80% of which appear only once. After expansion with viral peptide pools in the ViraFEST assay, antigen-specific CD4+ T cells were sequenced. The culture ran for around nine days, and then CD4+ T cells were isolated. Participants were given two doses of BNT162b2 or mRNA-1273 vaccine. A remark on this clone: What it binds is not known.

This TCR derives from a human donor who received a COVID-19 vaccine. V is TRBV6-1 and J is TRBJ1-3, with unresolved D. The sequencing used CD4+ T cells from PBMCs cultured with HCoV-NL63 spike peptides, collected after COVID-19 vaccination. The CDR3: CASSEAGTGNTIYF. CDR3 nucleotide sequence: TGTGCCAGCAGTGAAGCAGGCACTGGAAACACCATATATTTT.